The 25 T cell receptor beta chains below were found in one sample sequenced in a study of spatial heterogeneity in lung cancer. Stated time point: sample taken at primary tumor resection. Unsorted whole RNA from tumor, nontumor lung or frozen PBMC underwent sequencing. TCRdb itself ran the 5' RACE reads through MiXCR, one entry per CDR3 protein. Altogether a few thousand distinct CDR3 sequences are present, approximately 53% being singletons, with the ten largest covering over 60%. The sequenced sample was PBMCs, obtained at surgery. Every receptor here comes from a female donor with early-stage non-small cell lung cancer.

Only a few counts were recorded for this clonotype. This beta chain slipped into a library made for alpha chains as a stray read, so its size is not meaningful. J is TRBJ2-2 and V is TRBV4-3, with unresolved D. The CDR3 is 19 residues long. Per the germline V gene, CDR1 is LGHNA and CDR2 is YSLEER. Trimming pared 0 bases from V and 0 bases from J, leaving 17 bases between. The CDR3 sequence: CASSQDWNTYDPNTGELFF. CDR3 DNA: TGCGCCAGCAGCCAAGATTGGAACACGTACGACCCGAACACCGGGGAGCTGTTTTTT.

Worth noting for this clonotype: Since the library was made to target alpha chains, this beta chain is a stray read and its abundance is not meaningful. J is TRBJ2-3 and V is TRBV24-1; TRBD1 matches at 7 bases. The ends lost 1 base at V and 1 base at J; junction bases unmatched: 7. The CDR3 sequence is 17 residues long. CDR1 KGHDR and CDR2 SFDVKD come from the germline V gene. CDR3 sequence reads: CATSDFRQGDGTDTQYF. The CDR3, as DNA: TGTGCCACCAGTGATTTCCGACAGGGCGACGGCACAGATACGCAGTATTTT.

This clonotype was seen a few times. This beta chain is a stray sequence in a library constructed for alpha chains; its clone size is not meaningful. The V call is TRBV29-1, the J call TRBJ2-7; the D gene is possibly TRBD1 (6 bases). This CDR3 contains 12 residues. Germline CDR1 SQVTM, CDR2 ANQGSEA. The V and J ends lost 2 bases and 4 bases respectively, with 9 bases between them. CDR3 nucleotide sequence: TGCAGCGTTGAACTGGGGGCGTACGAGCAGTACTTC. Protein product: CSVELGAYEQYF.

With respect to this clonotype: This beta chain is an unintended read in a library built for alpha chains; its size means little. For the CDR3, the DNA is TGTGCCAGCAGTTTGGGGAGGGACATGGAGACCCAGTACTTC. As protein: CASSLGRDMETQYF. The V call is TRBV27, the J call TRBJ2-5; D possibly corresponds to TRBD2 (7 bases). This CDR3 spans 14 amino acids. CDR1 is MNHEY, CDR2 SMNVEV, per germline (reference sequence). V gave up 3 bases and J gave up 5 bases, with 13 bases separating them.

A few counts support this clonotype. Since the library was made to target alpha chains, this beta chain is a stray read and its abundance is not meaningful. The rearrangement joins TRBV3-1 to TRBJ2-7; D remains ambiguous. The CDR3 is 14 residues long. Germline CDR1 LGHDT, CDR2 YNNKEL (reference sequence). The V and J ends lost 5 bases and 0 bases respectively, with 11 bases between them. CDR3 sequence reads: CASSSGLHSYEQYV. The CDR3 nucleotides are TGTGCCAGCAGCTCCGGGCTTCACTCCTACGAGCAGTACGTC.

Points on this clonotype: This beta chain was picked up by a library intended for alpha chains and is off target, so its count carries little meaning. The chain carries TRBV7-9 and TRBJ2-3, with unresolved D. Germline CDR1 reads SEHNR; CDR2 reads FQNEAQ (reference sequence). V shed 4 bases and J shed 4 bases, with 9 bases lying between them. There are 13 residues in the CDR3. CDR3 residues: CASSSKWADTQYF. CDR3 DNA: TGTGCCAGCAGCTCGAAATGGGCAGATACGCAGTATTTT.

About this clonotype: The library was built for alpha chains, so this beta chain is an off-target read and its size means little. V usage is TRBV24-1 and J usage is TRBJ1-5; D gene ambiguous. Trimming stripped 5 bases from V and 2 bases from J, with 15 bases between. This CDR3 is built from 16 residues. Germline CDR1 KGHDR, CDR2 SFDVKD. The CDR3 DNA sequence: TGTGCCACCAGTGTCCCGGACGCGCATGGCAATCAGCCCCAGCATTTT. Protein sequence: CATSVPDAHGNQPQHF.

In the case of this clonotype: This beta chain turned up in a library designed for alpha chains; as an off-target read, its abundance says little. The chain joins TRBV5-4 to TRBJ2-7; D is unclear. Between the trimmed V and J ends, which lost 0 bases and 6 bases, there was a span of 13 bases. This CDR3 comprises 14 residues. The germline CDR1 and CDR2 sequences are SGHNT and YYREEE (reference sequence). In DNA form, the CDR3 reads TGTGCCAGCAGCTTGGAAGTGGCAGACTCCGAGCAGTACTTC. Amino acids: CASSLEVADSEQYF.

Remarks on this clonotype: This beta chain is a stray read from a library made for alpha chains; its abundance is not meaningful. This chain connects TRBV7-2 to TRBJ2-2; 7 nucleotides agree with TRBD2. CDR1 and CDR2 from the germline V gene are SGHTA and FQGNSA. J lost 3 bases, V lost 5 bases, and 15 bases had no gene match. The CDR3 length is 18 residues. The CDR3 DNA is TGTGCCAGCAGCCAGCGGGGAGGAGGCCTAGGGGACACCGGGGAGCTGTTTTTT. It is translated as CASSQRGGGLGDTGELFF.

About this clonotype: This beta chain lies outside the target of a library built for alpha chains; its clone size means little. CDR3: CASSLKQNTRSGANVLTF. DNA for the CDR3: TGTGCCAGCAGCTTAAAACAAAATACGCGCTCTGGGGCCAACGTCCTGACTTTC. This rearrangement joins TRBV7-2 to TRBJ2-6; D gene uncertain. The CDR3 has 18 amino acids. Trimming cost V 2 bases and J 0 bases, with 14 bases left between them. The germline gives CDR1 SGHTA, CDR2 FQGNSA.

Remarks on this clonotype: This beta chain lies outside the target of a library built for alpha chains; its clone size means little. The chain is built from TRBV24-1 and TRBJ2-1; 8 bases agree with TRBD1. The germline CDR1 and CDR2 sequences are KGHDR and SFDVKD. This CDR3 has 15 amino acids. The ends lost 1 base at V and 6 bases at J; junction bases unmatched: 4. In nucleotides, the CDR3 is TGTGCCACCAGTGATTTCGCGGACAGGGTCAATGAGCAGTTCTTC. Its translation: CATSDFADRVNEQFF.

Notes on this clonotype: The library was built for alpha chains, so this beta chain is an off-target read and its size means little. V is TRBV7-7 and J is TRBJ2-1, with D perhaps assigned TRBD1 or TRBD2 (6 bases each). In germline, CDR1 is SSHAT, CDR2 FNYEAQ (reference sequence). This CDR3 has 13 residues. For the CDR3, the DNA is TGTGTAAGTTCGAGGGGGGCCTTTTTGAAGCAGTTCTTC. Amino acids: CVSSRGAFLKQFF.

To note about this clonotype: In a library made to pick up alpha chains, this beta chain is a stray read with a size that means little. This sequence joins TRBV27 and TRBJ2-5, with TRBD1 as a possible D gene (6 bases). CDR3 length equals 14 residues. V lost 1 base to trimming and J lost 3 bases, with 9 bases between them. The germline CDR1 and CDR2 sequences are MNHEY and SMNVEV (reference sequence). CDR3: CASSLFWTEETQYF. The CDR3 DNA sequence: TGTGCCAGCAGTTTATTTTGGACAGAAGAGACCCAGTACTTC.

For this clonotype: This beta chain is off target for a library built for alpha chains, so its abundance means little. The chain combines TRBV7-9 with TRBJ2-7; 7 nucleotides align to TRBD1. The CDR3 is 15 residues long. Germline CDR1 and CDR2: SEHNR and FQNEAQ (reference sequence). V shed 5 bases and J 1 base; nucleotides not matched to a gene: 8. This chain's CDR3 is CASSPEGAGSYEQYF. Here the CDR3 DNA reads TGTGCCAGCAGCCCAGAGGGGGCCGGTTCCTACGAGCAGTACTTC.

A note on this clonotype: A library prepared for alpha chains yielded this beta chain as an off-target read; its size is of little meaning. The chain carries TRBV27 and TRBJ2-7, with 7 bases lining up with TRBD2. The CDR3 is made up of 14 amino acids. Germline V gene lookup returns CDR1 MNHEY and CDR2 SMNVEV (reference sequence). After removal of 2 bases from V and 2 bases from J, the junction contained 3 bases not matched to a gene. In DNA form, the CDR3 reads TGTGCCAGCAGTTTAGGTCTAGCGGCCTACGAGCAGTACTTC. Protein: CASSLGLAAYEQYF.

About this clonotype itself: The library was designed around alpha chains, so this beta chain is a stray read whose abundance carries little weight. The chain uses TRBV28 and TRBJ2-4; 7 bases fit TRBD1. V trimming: 5 bases; J trimming: 2 bases; junction bases outside the gene matches: 9. CDR3 length: 16 residues. CDR1 MDHEN and CDR2 SYDVKM come from the germline V gene. The CDR3 is CASSARQGHTKNIQYF. CDR3 nucleotide sequence: TGTGCCAGCAGTGCCCGACAGGGCCATACCAAAAACATTCAGTACTTC.

This clonotype was seen a handful of times. This beta chain was picked up by a library intended for alpha chains and is off target, so its count carries little meaning. V gene TRBV27 combines with J gene TRBJ2-7, with 8 nucleotides matching TRBD1. V trimming: 1 base; J trimming: 3 bases; junction bases outside the gene matches: 2. Germline lookup yields CDR1 MNHEY and CDR2 SMNVEV (reference sequence). The CDR3 is made up of 14 amino acids. CDR3 bases: TGTGCCAGCAGTTTATATACAGGGGGCTACGAGCAGTACTTC. Its translation: CASSLYTGGYEQYF.

A note on this clonotype: Found in a library prepared for alpha chains, this beta chain is an off-target read, and its abundance has little meaning. The chain joins TRBV10-3 to TRBJ2-7; D perhaps matches TRBD2 (7 bases). Trimming stripped 11 bases from V and 4 bases from J, with 18 bases between. CDR1 and CDR2 from the germline V gene are ENHRY and SYGVKD. CDR3 length: 13 amino acids. The CDR3 reads CASRGGFGYEQYF. Here the CDR3 DNA reads TGTGCCTCGAGGGGGGGTTTCGGTTACGAGCAGTACTTC.

Regarding this clonotype: This beta chain is off target for a library built for alpha chains, so its abundance means little. The rearrangement uses TRBV27 and TRBJ2-2, with TRBD1 identical over 9 bases. Germline V lookup: CDR1 MNHEY, CDR2 SMNVEV (reference sequence). Trimming cost V 0 bases and J 5 bases; bases outside gene matches: 4. This CDR3 comprises 16 residues. The CDR3 sequence: CASSLSGQGLTGELFF. The CDR3 DNA reads TGTGCCAGCAGTTTATCAGGACAGGGGTTAACCGGGGAGCTGTTTTTT.

In this sample, this clonotype turned up a few times. This beta chain is an unintended read in a library built for alpha chains; its size means little. The chain uses TRBV7-9 and TRBJ2-5; 7 bases are a match to TRBD1. Trimming took 4 bases from V and 4 from J; bases not matched to a gene: 3. The CDR3 sequence is 13 residues long. Looked up from germline, CDR1 is SEHNR and CDR2 is FQNEAQ (reference sequence). Here the CDR3 DNA reads TGTGCCAGCAGCTCGAGGGGGCCAGAGACCCAGTACTTC. Protein sequence: CASSSRGPETQYF. Looking up the rest from reference TRBV7-9 and TRBJ2-5 gives the full variable domain: DTGVSQNPRHKITKRGQNVTFRCDPISEHNRLYWYRQTLGQGPEFLTYFQNEAQLEKSRLLSDRFSAERPKGSFSTLEIQRTEQGDSAMYLCASSSRGPETQYFGPGTRLLVL.

This clonotype appeared a single time. Since it is a stray read in a library aimed at alpha chains, this beta chain has a size that is not meaningful. V usage is TRBV6-1 and J usage is TRBJ1-1; no reliable D call. The germline V gene encodes CDR1 MNHNS and CDR2 SASEGT. The CDR3 is 10 residues long. V shed 6 bases and J shed 8 bases, with 7 bases lying between them. The CDR3 DNA is TGTGCCAGCAGCCGAACCGAAGCTTTCTTT. Residues: CASSRTEAFF.

In the case of this clonotype: This beta chain lies outside the target of a library built for alpha chains; its clone size means little. The chain recombines TRBV11-3 with TRBJ2-3; 9 bases align to TRBD1. The CDR3 is made up of 15 amino acids. The germline V gene has CDR1 SGHNT and CDR2 YENEEA. Losses at the gene ends were 5 bases for V and 3 bases for J; bases not matched to a gene: 6. CDR3 amino acids: CASSPGQGLTDTQYF. The CDR3 nucleotides are TGTGCCAGCAGCCCGGGACAGGGTCTTACAGATACGCAGTATTTT.

Only a few counts were recorded for this clonotype. This beta chain is an off-target read within a library intended for alpha chains, so its frequency means little. The chain combines TRBV27 with TRBJ2-4, with D tentatively TRBD2 (6 bases). The CDR3 spans 16 residues. CDR1 MNHEY and CDR2 SMNVEV come from the germline V gene (reference sequence). Trimming took 2 bases from V and 0 from J, leaving 11 bases between them. This CDR3 is CASSLLGGLAKNIQYF. The DNA of the CDR3 is TGTGCCAGCAGTTTACTCGGGGGATTAGCCAAAAACATTCAGTACTTC.

Points on this clonotype: For a library built for alpha chains, this beta chain is a stray read; little rests on its size. The chain combines TRBV23-1 with TRBJ2-1, with TRBD2 identical over 13 bases. TRBV23-1 is an ORF, with its function uncertain. V lost 3 bases to trimming and J lost 7 bases; unmatched junction nucleotides: 9. The CDR3 contains 17 residues. The CDR3 is CASSQPGLAGDLNEQFF. The CDR3 region has the DNA TGCGCCAGCAGTCAGCCCGGACTAGCGGGGGACTTGAATGAGCAGTTCTTC.

This clonotype has more than one count but fewer than ten. This beta chain lies outside the target of a library built for alpha chains; its clone size means little. The chain is built from TRBV7-2 and TRBJ2-3; D call uncertain. The CDR3 is 14 amino acids. Between the trimmed V and J ends, which lost 5 bases and 5 bases, there was a span of 14 bases. CDR1 SGHTA and CDR2 FQGNSA come from the germline V gene. The CDR3 spells CASSPPLGRDTQYF. Written as DNA, the CDR3 is TGTGCCAGCAGCCCGCCCTTGGGTAGAGATACGCAGTATTTT. The full variable domain, rest sourced from reference TRBV7-2 and TRBJ2-3, is GAGVSQSPSNKVTEKGKDVELRCDPISGHTALYWYRQSLGQGLEFLIYFQGNSAPDKSGLPSDRFSAERTGGSVSTLTIQRTQQEDSAVYLCASSPPLGRDTQYFGPGTRLTVL.